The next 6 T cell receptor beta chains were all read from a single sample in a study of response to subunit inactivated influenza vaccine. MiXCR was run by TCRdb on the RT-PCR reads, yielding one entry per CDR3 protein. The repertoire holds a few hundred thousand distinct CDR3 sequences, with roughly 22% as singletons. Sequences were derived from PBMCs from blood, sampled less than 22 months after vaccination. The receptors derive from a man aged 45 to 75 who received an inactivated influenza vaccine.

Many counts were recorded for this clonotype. The DNA for the CDR3 is TGCGCCAGCAGCTTCGGACAGGGGGCGGGGACTGAAGCTTTCTTT. It translates to CASSFGQGAGTEAFF. V and J are TRBV5-1 and TRBJ1-1; 11 bases are a match to TRBD1. Germline CDR1 reads SGHRS; CDR2 reads YFSETQ. This CDR3 has 15 residues. V was pared by 2 bases and J by 5 bases, with 5 bases of the junction left unmatched.

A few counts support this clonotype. The CDR3, as DNA: TGCAGCGTTGAAGGACAGGAGCTTAACTATGGCTACACCTTC. It is translated as CSVEGQELNYGYTF. V and J are TRBV29-1 and TRBJ1-2, with D perhaps matching TRBD1 (6 bases). The CDR3 runs to 14 residues. Germline V CDR1 and CDR2: SQVTM, ANQGSEA. V shed 1 base and J shed 1 base, with 10 bases lying between them.

This CDR3 reads CASSQGQGPYYEQYF. The CDR3 nucleotides are TGTGCCAGCAGCCAGGGACAGGGCCCCTACTACGAGCAGTACTTC. The V and J genes are TRBV4-2 and TRBJ2-7; TRBD1 matches 9 bases. Unmatched junction bases numbered 6, after V lost 3 bases and J lost 3 bases. Germline values: CDR1 LGHNA, CDR2 YNFKEQ. The length of the CDR3 is 15 residues.

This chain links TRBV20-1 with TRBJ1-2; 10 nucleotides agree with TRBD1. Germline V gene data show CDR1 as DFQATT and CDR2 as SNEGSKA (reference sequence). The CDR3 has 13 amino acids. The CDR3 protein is CSRPDRGRNGYTF. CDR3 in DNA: TGCAGCCGACCCGACAGGGGGCGAAATGGCTACACCTTC.

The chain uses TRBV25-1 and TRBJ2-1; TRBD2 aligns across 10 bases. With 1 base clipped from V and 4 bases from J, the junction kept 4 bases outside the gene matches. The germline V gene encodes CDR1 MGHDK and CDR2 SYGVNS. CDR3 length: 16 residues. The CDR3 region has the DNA TGTGCCAGCAGTGAATCAGGACTAGCGGCTTACAATGAGCAGTTCTTC. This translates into CASSESGLAAYNEQFF.

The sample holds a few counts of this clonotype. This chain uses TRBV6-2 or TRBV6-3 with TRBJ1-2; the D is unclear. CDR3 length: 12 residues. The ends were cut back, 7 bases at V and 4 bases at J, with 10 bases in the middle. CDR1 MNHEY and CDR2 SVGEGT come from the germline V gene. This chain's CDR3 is CASTGPRYGYTF. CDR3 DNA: TGTGCCAGCACAGGTCCTCGCTATGGCTACACCTTC.